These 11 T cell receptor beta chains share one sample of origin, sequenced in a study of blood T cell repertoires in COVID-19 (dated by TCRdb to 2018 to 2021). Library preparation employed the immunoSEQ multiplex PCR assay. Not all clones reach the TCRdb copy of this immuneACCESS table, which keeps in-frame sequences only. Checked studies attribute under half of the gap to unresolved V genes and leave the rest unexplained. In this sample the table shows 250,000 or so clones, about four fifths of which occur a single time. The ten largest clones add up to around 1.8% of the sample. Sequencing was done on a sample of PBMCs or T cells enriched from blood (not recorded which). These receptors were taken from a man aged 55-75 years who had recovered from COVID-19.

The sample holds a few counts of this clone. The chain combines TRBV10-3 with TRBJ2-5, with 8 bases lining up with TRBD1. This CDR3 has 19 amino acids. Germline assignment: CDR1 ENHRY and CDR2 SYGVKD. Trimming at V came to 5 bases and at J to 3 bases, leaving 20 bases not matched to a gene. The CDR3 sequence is CAISQSGTGFGPREETQYF. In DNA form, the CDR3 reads TGTGCCATCAGTCAAAGTGGGACAGGATTTGGTCCTCGGGAAGAGACCCAGTACTTC.

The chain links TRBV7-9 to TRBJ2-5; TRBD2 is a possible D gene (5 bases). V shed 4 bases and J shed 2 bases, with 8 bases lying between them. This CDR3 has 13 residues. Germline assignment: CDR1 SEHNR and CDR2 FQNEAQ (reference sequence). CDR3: CASSWEQQETQYF. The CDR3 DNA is TGTGCCAGCAGCTGGGAGCAACAAGAGACCCAGTACTTC.

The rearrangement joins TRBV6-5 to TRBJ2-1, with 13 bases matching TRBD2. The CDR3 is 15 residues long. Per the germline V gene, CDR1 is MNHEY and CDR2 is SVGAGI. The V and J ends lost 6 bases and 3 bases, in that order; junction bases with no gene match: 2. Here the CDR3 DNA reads TGTGCCAGCAGCCGGACTAGCGGGAGCTACAATGAGCAGTTCTTC. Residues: CASSRTSGSYNEQFF.

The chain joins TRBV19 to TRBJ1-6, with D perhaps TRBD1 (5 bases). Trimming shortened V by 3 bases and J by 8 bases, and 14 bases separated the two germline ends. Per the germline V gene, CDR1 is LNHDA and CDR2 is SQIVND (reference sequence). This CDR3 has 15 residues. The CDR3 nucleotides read TGTGCCAGTAGTATGCCCAGGGCTAGAGATTCACCCCTCCACTTT. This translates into CASSMPRARDSPLHF.

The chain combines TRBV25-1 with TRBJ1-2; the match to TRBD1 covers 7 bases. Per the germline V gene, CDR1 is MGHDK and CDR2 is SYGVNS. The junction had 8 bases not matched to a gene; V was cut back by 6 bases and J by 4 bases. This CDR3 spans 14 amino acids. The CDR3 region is CASRRTGRFYGYTF. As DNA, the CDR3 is TGTGCCAGCAGAAGGACAGGTCGGTTCTATGGCTACACCTTC.

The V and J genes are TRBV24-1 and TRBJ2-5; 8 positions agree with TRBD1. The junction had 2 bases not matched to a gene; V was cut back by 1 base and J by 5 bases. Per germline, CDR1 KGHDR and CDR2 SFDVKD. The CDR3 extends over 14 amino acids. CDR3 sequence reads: CATSDFRQGETQYF. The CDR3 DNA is TGTGCCACCAGTGATTTTCGACAGGGGGAGACCCAGTACTTC.

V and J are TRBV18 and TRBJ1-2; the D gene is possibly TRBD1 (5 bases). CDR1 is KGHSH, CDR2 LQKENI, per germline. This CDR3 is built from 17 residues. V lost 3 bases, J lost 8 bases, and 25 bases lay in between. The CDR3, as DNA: TGTGCCAGCTCACCGTATAAACAGGAATTAGGTACAGGAGGCTACACCTTC. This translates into CASSPYKQELGTGGYTF. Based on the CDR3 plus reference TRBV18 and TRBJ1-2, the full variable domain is NAGVMQNPRHLVRRRGQEARLRCSPMKGHSHVYWYRQLPEEGLKFMVYLQKENIIDESGMPKERFSAEFPKEGPSILRIQQVVRGDSAAYFCASSPYKQELGTGGYTFGSGTRLTVV.

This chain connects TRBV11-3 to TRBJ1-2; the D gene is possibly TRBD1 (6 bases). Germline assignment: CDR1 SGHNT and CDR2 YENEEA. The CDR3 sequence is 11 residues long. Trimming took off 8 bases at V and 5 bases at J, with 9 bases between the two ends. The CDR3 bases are TGTGCCAGCGGGGGCGGGTATGGCTACACCTTC. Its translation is CASGGGYGYTF.

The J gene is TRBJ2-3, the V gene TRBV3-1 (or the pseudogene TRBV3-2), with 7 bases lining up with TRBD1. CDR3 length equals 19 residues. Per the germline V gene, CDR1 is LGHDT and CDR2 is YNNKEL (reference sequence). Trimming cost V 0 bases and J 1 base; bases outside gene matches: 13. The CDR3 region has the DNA TGTGCCAGCAGCCAAGATCTACCGGGACAGATAAGTGGCACAGATACGCAGTATTTT. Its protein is CASSQDLPGQISGTDTQYF.

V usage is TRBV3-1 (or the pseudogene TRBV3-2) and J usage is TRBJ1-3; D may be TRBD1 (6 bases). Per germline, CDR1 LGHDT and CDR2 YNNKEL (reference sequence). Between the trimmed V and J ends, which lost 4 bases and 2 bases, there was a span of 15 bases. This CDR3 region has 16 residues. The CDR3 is CASSLPRGGPGNTIYF. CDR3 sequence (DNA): TGTGCCAGCAGCCTCCCGAGGGGGGGGCCTGGAAACACCATATATTTT.

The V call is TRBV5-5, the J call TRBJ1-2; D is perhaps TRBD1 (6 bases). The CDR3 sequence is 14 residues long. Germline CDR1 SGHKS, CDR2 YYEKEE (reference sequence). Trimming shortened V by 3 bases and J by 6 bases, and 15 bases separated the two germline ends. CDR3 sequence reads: CASSSGQRTDGYTF. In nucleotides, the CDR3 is TGTGCCAGCAGCTCAGGACAGCGAACGGATGGCTACACCTTC.